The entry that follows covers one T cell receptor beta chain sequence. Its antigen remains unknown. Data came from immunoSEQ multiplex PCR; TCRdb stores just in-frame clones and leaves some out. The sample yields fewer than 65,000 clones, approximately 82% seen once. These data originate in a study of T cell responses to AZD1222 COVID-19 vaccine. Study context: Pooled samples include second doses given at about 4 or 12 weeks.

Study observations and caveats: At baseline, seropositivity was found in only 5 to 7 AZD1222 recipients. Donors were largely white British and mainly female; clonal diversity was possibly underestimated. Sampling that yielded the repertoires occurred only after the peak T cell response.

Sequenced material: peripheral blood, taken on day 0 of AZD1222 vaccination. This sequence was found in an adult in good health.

The CDR3 nucleotides are TGTGCCAGCAGCTTCGGAGGGCCCAGGGGAGAGACCCAGTACTTC. Its protein product is CASSFGGPRGETQYF. J is TRBJ2-5 and V is TRBV5-4, with D perhaps being TRBD1 or TRBD2 (6 bases each). Germline V CDR1 and CDR2: SGHNT, YYREEE (reference sequence). Trimming removed 2 bases at V and 4 bases at J, with 15 bases between. This CDR3 contains 15 residues.